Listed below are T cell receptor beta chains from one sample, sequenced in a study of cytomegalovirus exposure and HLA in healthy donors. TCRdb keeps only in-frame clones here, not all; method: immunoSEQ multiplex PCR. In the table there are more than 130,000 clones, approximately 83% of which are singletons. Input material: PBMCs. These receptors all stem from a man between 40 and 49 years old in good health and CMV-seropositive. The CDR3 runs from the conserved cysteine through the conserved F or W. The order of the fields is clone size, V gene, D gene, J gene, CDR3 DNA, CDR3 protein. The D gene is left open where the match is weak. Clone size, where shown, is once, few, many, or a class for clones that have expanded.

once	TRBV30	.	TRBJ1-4	TGTGCCTGGAATACGGCGGGAGCAACTAATGAAAAACTGTTTTTT	CAWNTAGATNEKLFF
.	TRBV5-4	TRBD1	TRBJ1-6	TGTGCCAGCAGCCAGTCCGGACAGGTTGCCTCACCCCTCCACTTT	CASSQSGQVASPLHF
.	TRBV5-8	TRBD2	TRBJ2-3	TGTGCCAGCACGACTAGCGGTTTAGGAGATACGCAGTATTTT	CASTTSGLGDTQYF
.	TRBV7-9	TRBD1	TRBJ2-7	TGTGCCAGCAGGTGGACAGGGGGTTCGGGCGAGCAGTACTTC	CASRWTGGSGEQYF
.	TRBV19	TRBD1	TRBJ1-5	TGTGCCAGTAGTATGGGATCAACAGGGGCCCCGAATTTT	CASSMGSTGAPNF
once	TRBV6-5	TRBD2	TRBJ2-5	TGTGCCAGCAGCACATACCACTTAGCGGGAGGGCCCTCTCACTTC	CASSTYHLAGGPSHF
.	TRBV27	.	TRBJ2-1	TGTGCCAGCAGGAGTCGGAGCTCCTACAATGAGCAGTTCTTC	CASRSRSSYNEQFF
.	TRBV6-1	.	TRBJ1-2	TGTGCCACCGTTCCTCCGGGCTATGGCTACACCTTC	CATVPPGYGYTF
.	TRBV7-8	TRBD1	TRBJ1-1	TGTGCCAGCAGCTTAGGGTACAGGGGGTCCCGCCACACTGAAGCTTTCTTT	CASSLGYRGSRHTEAFF
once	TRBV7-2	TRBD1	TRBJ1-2	TGTGCCAGCAGCCGGAGACAGGGGAAGTCTGGCTACACCTTC	CASSRRQGKSGYTF
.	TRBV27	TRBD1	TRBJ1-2	TGTGCCAGCAGTCCTATAACAGGGGGAAATGGCTACACCTTC	CASSPITGGNGYTF
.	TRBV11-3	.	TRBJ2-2	TGTGCCAGCAGCTCCCCTACAGGGACCCCCGGGGAGCTGTTTTTT	CASSSPTGTPGELFF
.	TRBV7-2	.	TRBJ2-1	TGTGCCAGCAGCTCAGCGTATAGCTCCTACAATGAGCAGTTCTTC	CASSSAYSSYNEQFF
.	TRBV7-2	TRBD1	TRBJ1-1	TGTGCCAGCAGCTTCGGGGACAGGGTAGGAGGTTTCTTT	CASSFGDRVGGFF
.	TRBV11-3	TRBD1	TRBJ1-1	TGTGCCAGCAGCTTCGCGACAGGGCGAGCTTTCTTT	CASSFATGRAFF
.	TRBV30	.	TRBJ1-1	TGTGCCTGGGCCCGGAGTCGGAACACTGAAGCTTTCTTT	CAWARSRNTEAFF
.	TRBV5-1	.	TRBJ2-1	TGCGCCAGCAGCTTTACTGGGGGGAGGCCCTCCTACAATGAGCAGTTCTTC	CASSFTGGRPSYNEQFF
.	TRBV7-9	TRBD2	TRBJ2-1	TGTGCCAGCAGACCAAACCCGGGACTAGCGCTTAATGAGCAGTTCTTC	CASRPNPGLALNEQFF
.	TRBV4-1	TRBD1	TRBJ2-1	TGCGCCAGCAGCCAACAACAGGGGTACAATGAGCAGTTCTTC	CASSQQQGYNEQFF
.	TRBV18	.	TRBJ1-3	TGTGCCAGCTCACCTTCGGTGATTCTTCGCTCTGGAAACACCATATATTTT	CASSPSVILRSGNTIYF
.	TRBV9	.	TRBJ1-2	TGTGCCAGCAGCGTAGGACCCCCGACACAGGGCTATGGCTACACCTTC	CASSVGPPTQGYGYTF
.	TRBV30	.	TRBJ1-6	TGTGCCGGGCACAGGCTGGCTGGGTCACCCCTCCACTTT	CAGHRLAGSPLHF
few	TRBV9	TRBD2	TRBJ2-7	TGTGCCAGCAGCCCTAGCGGGTTCTCCTACGAGCAGTACTTC	CASSPSGFSYEQYF
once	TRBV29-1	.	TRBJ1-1	TGCAGCGCCCGCCGACACGACACTGAAGCTTTCTTT	CSARRHDTEAFF
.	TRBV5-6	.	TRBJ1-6	TGTGCCAGCAGCTTTTTCCAGGGCAGGAGCTCCTATAATTCACCCCTCCACTTT	CASSFFQGRSSYNSPLHF
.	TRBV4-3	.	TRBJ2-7	TGCGCCAGCAGCCAAGATCCCGGAGGGGGGGCGGACGAGCAGTACTTC	CASSQDPGGGADEQYF
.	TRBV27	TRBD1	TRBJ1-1	TGTGCCAGCAGTTCAATCGGGACAGTGAACACTGAAGCTTTCTTT	CASSSIGTVNTEAFF
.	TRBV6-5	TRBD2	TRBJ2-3	TGTGCCAGCAGTTACGGGGCTAGCGGGAACGCAGATACGCAGTATTTT	CASSYGASGNADTQYF
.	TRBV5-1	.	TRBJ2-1	TGCGCCAGCAGAGGGGAACTGGTTCCCAGCTCCTACAATGAGCAGTTCTTC	CASRGELVPSSYNEQFF
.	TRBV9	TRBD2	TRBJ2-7	TGTGCCAGCAGCGTAGCCGGGAGGGACTACGAGCAGTACTTC	CASSVAGRDYEQYF
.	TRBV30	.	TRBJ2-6	TGTGCCTGGAAATTCCAGGGTCTCGGGGCCAACGTCCTGACTTTC	CAWKFQGLGANVLTF
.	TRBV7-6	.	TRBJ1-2	TGTGCCAGCAGCCCACCCAGAGGTGGCTACACCTTC	CASSPPRGGYTF
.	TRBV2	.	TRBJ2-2	TGTGCCAGTTTGACAGACCACCCCGGGGAGCTGTTTTTT	CASLTDHPGELFF
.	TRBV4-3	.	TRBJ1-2	TGCGCCAGCAGCCCCTGGAAGGGGTATGGCTACACCTTC	CASSPWKGYGYTF
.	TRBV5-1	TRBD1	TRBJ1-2	TGCGCCAGCAGCTTGGAGGGACAGGGGCTCTATGGCTACACCTTC	CASSLEGQGLYGYTF
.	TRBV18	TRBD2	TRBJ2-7	TGTGCCAGCTCACCGTACCCGACCAGCGGGAGCTCCTACGAGCAGTACTTC	CASSPYPTSGSSYEQYF
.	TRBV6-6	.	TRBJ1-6	TGTGCCAGCAGCCTACCCACGGGGTATTCACCCCTCCACTTT	CASSLPTGYSPLHF
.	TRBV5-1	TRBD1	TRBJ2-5	TGCGCCAGCAGAAAAGACAGGGTTATAGAGACCCAGTACTTC	CASRKDRVIETQYF
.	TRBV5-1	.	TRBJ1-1	TGCGCCAGCAAACCGGGGGTGAACACTGAAGCTTTCTTT	CASKPGVNTEAFF
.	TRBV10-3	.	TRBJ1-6	TGTGCCATCAGCGACAGTCGCTCCCTCCACTTT	CAISDSRSLHF
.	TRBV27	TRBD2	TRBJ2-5	TGTGCCAGCAGCTCCGACGGACTAGGAGAGACCCAGTACTTC	CASSSDGLGETQYF
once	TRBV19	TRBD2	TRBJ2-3	TGTGCCAGTAGTTCAGGACTAGCGGGGACAGATACGCAGTATTTT	CASSSGLAGTDTQYF
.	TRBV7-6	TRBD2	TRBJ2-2	TGTGCCAGCAGCTTAAGAGCGGGAGGGGCCGGGGAGCTGTTTTTT	CASSLRAGGAGELFF
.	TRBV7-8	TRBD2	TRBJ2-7	TGTGCCAGCAGTACAACGCGCGGGGGCGAGCAGTACTTC	CASSTTRGGEQYF
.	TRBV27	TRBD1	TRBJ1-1	TGTGCCAGCAGTTTATACAGGGGGCCCGAATCTGAAGCTTTCTTT	CASSLYRGPESEAFF
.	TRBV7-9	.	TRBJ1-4	TGTGCCAGCAGCTTAGCGCGGGAAAAACTGTTTTTT	CASSLAREKLFF
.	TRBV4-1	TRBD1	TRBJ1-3	TGCGCCAGCAGCCAAGATCGGGGAAGGACAGGGGGGAACACCATATATTTT	CASSQDRGRTGGNTIYF
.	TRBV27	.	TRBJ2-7	TGTGCCAGCAGTTTAAGGCCGGGCAGGGCCTACGAGCAGTACTTC	CASSLRPGRAYEQYF
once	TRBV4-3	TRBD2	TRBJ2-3	TGCGCCAGCAGCAGGACTAGCGCTAGCACAGATACGCAGTATTTT	CASSRTSASTDTQYF
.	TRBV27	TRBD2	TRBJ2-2	TGTGCCAGCAGTAGTACTAGCGCGCCCACCGGGGAGCTGTTTTTT	CASSSTSAPTGELFF
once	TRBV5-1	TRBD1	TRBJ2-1	TGCGCCAGCAGCTCCGTGGGACAGAAGAACAATGAGCAGTTCTTC	CASSSVGQKNNEQFF
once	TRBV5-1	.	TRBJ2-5	TGCGCCAGCAGAACCGGGAGCCCCCAAGAGACCCAGTACTTC	CASRTGSPQETQYF
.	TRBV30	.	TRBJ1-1	TGTGCCTCGGGGAGGGTCCCCGGGGCTGAAGCTTTCTTT	CASGRVPGAEAFF
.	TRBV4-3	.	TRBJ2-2	TGCGCCAGCAGCCTAAGCGGCCCATTCGCGAACACCGGGGAGCTGTTTTTT	CASSLSGPFANTGELFF
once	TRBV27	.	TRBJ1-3	TGTGCCAGCGGACATACAGGGATGGGAAACACCATATATTTT	CASGHTGMGNTIYF
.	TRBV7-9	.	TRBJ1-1	TGTGCCAGCAGCGTCAGGGGAGTTGAAGCTTTCTTT	CASSVRGVEAFF
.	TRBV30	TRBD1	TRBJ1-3	TGTGCCTGGACTGGACAGGGGGACACCATATATTTT	CAWTGQGDTIYF
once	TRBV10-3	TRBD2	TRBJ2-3	TGTGCCATCAGGTGGACTAGCGGGAATACAGATACGCAGTATTTT	CAIRWTSGNTDTQYF
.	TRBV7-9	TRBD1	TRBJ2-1	TGTGCCAGCAAACAGGGGGCGAACAATGAGCAGTTCTTC	CASKQGANNEQFF
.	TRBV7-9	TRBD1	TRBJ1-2	TGTGCCAGCAGCCTGACAGGGCAAGGCTACACCTTC	CASSLTGQGYTF